The 23 T cell receptor beta chains listed next were all sequenced from one sample in a study of metastatic and nonmetastatic thyroid tumors. The entire patient cohort was treatment-naive prior to thyroid surgery. Through MiXCR, TCRdb re-clonotyped the PCR reads. The sample lists fewer than 50,000 clones, 15% to 20% occurring once. The sequenced sample consisted of blood. The receptor source for this set is a female donor with papillary thyroid cancer or a benign thyroid nodule (not recorded which). Some clones in this sample may be carry-over from other donors' samples.

The sample holds many counts of this clone. The chain has TRBV11-2 and TRBJ2-7; 11 nucleotides agree with TRBD2. This CDR3 region has 14 residues. Per the germline V gene, CDR1 is SGHAT and CDR2 is FQNNGV. With V trimmed by 5 bases and J by 3 bases, 3 bases remained unmatched. CDR3 amino acids: CASSPGTSGYEQYF. CDR3 coding DNA: TGTGCCAGCAGCCCTGGGACTAGCGGCTACGAGCAGTACTTC.

This clone has a count of ten or more. The V and J genes are TRBV29-1 and TRBJ2-1; D is unclear. The CDR3 is 12 amino acids. Germline CDR1 SQVTM, CDR2 ANQGSEA. Trimming shortened V by 3 bases and J by 2 bases, and 5 bases separated the two germline ends. For the CDR3, the DNA is TGCAGCGTTGACCTACCCTACAATGAGCAGTTCTTC. This gives the protein CSVDLPYNEQFF.

This clone was counted at least ten times. CDR3 coding DNA: TGTGCCAGCAGTTCATTAGGGGCCTCCACCATATATTTT. Amino acid sequence: CASSSLGASTIYF. The chain employs TRBV12-3 or TRBV12-4 and TRBJ1-3; maybe TRBD1 (5 bases). Trimming stripped 4 bases from V and 9 bases from J, with 13 bases between. CDR3 size: 13 residues.

This clone has a count of ten or more. The chain links TRBV29-1 to TRBJ2-7; D not certain. The CDR3 extends over 12 amino acids. Deletions cut 1 base from V and 1 base from J, with 5 bases between. The V gene's germline CDR1 is SQVTM and CDR2 ANQGSEA. CDR3 DNA sequence: TGCAGCGTTGAAGTAGGATCCTACGAGCAGTACTTC. This sequence encodes CSVEVGSYEQYF.

This clone was seen only a few times. The rearrangement links TRBV6-1 to TRBJ2-2, with TRBD2 matching over 9 bases. V shed 7 bases and J 3 bases; nucleotides not matched to a gene: 9. This CDR3 is built from 16 residues. Germline CDR1 MNHNS, CDR2 SASEGT. The CDR3 spells CASTSEAGGYTGELFF. CDR3 in DNA: TGTGCCAGCACTTCGGAAGCGGGAGGTTACACCGGGGAGCTGTTTTTT.

In this sample, this clone turned up a few times. This chain joins TRBV28 and TRBJ1-2, with D possibly being TRBD1 (6 bases). The CDR3 extends over 16 amino acids. Looked up from germline, CDR1 is MDHEN and CDR2 is SYDVKM. The V and J ends lost 6 bases and 7 bases respectively, with 24 bases between them. The CDR3 here is CASSSNLQGTLSGYTF. The CDR3 DNA is TGTGCCAGCAGCAGTAACCTACAGGGAACCCTTTCTGGCTACACCTTC.

The CDR3 loop is CASSEALGTGPYNEQFF. CDR3 nucleotides: TGTGCCAGCAGTGAAGCGCTGGGGACAGGGCCTTACAATGAGCAGTTCTTC. V and J are TRBV6-1 and TRBJ2-1, with 9 bases fitting TRBD1. The junction had 7 bases not matched to a gene; V was cut back by 0 bases and J by 4 bases. This CDR3 has 17 residues. Germline CDR1 MNHNS, CDR2 SASEGT.

As for this clone: This clone may be a read error of a much larger clone one base away. The same CDR3 can be traced to other DNA sequences in this sample. This chain connects TRBV2 to TRBJ2-5, with a possible D match to TRBD2 (5 bases). Trimming removed 7 bases at V and 4 bases at J, with 7 bases between. The CDR3 length is 11 residues. Germline loops: CDR1 SNHLY, CDR2 FYNNEI. The CDR3 spells CASTAGETQYF. The CDR3 DNA reads as TGTGCCAGCACTGCGGGAGAGACCCAGTACTTC. Together with reference TRBV2 and TRBJ2-5, the CDR3 gives the full variable domain: EPEVTQTPSHQVTQMGQEVILRCVPISNHLYFYWYRQILGQKVEFLVSFYNNEISEKSEIFDDQFSVERPDGSNFTLKIRSTKLEDSAMYFCASTAGETQYFGPGTRLLVL.

This clone was counted at least ten times. Mismatch with germline at one junction end may stem from a read error. Other DNA sequences in the sample encode the same CDR3. V usage is TRBV2 and J usage is TRBJ2-2, with 10 bases lining up with TRBD1. CDR1 is SNHLY, CDR2 FYNNEI, per germline. This CDR3 has 15 amino acids. CDR3 in DNA: TGTGCCAGCAATGAAGGACAGGGGGACACCGGGGAGCTGTTTTTT. This encodes CASNEGQGDTGELFF.

This clone was counted at least ten times. The chain combines TRBV28 with TRBJ1-5; D unclear. This CDR3 is 14 amino acids long. Trimming cost V 5 bases and J 2 bases, with 10 bases left between them. Germline values: CDR1 MDHEN, CDR2 SYDVKM. CDR3 sequence: CASSTASGNQPQHF. CDR3 DNA sequence: TGTGCCAGCAGTACCGCTTCAGGCAATCAGCCCCAGCATTTT.

The rearrangement links TRBV6-1 to TRBJ1-1; D gene unclear. V dropped 10 bases and J dropped 5 bases, with 20 bases sitting between them. Germline V gives CDR1 MNHNS, CDR2 SASEGT. The CDR3 spans 14 residues. In DNA form, the CDR3 reads TGTGCCATACGAGCGGGTGGCCGGGGAACTGAAGCTTTCTTT. This codes for CAIRAGGRGTEAFF.

The chain joins TRBV20-1 to TRBJ1-1, with a tentative D call TRBD1 (5 bases). CDR3 length equals 14 residues. Trimming stripped 2 bases from V and 3 bases from J, with 13 bases between. CDR1 is DFQATT and CDR2 is SNEGSKA in the germline V gene (reference sequence). The CDR3 loop is CSARIPGGYTEAFF. The CDR3 bases are TGCAGTGCTAGAATCCCCGGGGGGTACACTGAAGCTTTCTTT.

This clone was seen repeatedly, ten times or more. This chain links TRBV19 with TRBJ2-2; D possibly corresponds to TRBD2 (5 bases). CDR3 length: 15 amino acids. The ends were cut back, 3 bases at V and 5 bases at J, with 13 bases in the middle. From germline, CDR1 is LNHDA and CDR2 SQIVND (reference sequence). DNA for the CDR3: TGTGCCAGTAGTATCGGTGGGTTAGCGACCGGGGAGCTGTTTTTT. As protein: CASSIGGLATGELFF.

This clone showed up many times. This chain joins TRBV5-6 and TRBJ2-1; D remains unclear. The V end was cut by 5 bases, the J end by 5 bases, with 8 bases between. This CDR3 region has 12 residues. Germline V gives CDR1 SGHDT, CDR2 YYEEEE. The CDR3 reads CASSLYDNEQFF. DNA of the CDR3: TGTGCCAGCAGTTTGTACGACAATGAGCAGTTCTTC.

This clone was recorded a few times. The chain links TRBV6-1 to TRBJ2-1; 11 bases map to TRBD2. Trimming took 5 bases from V and 6 from J; bases not matched to a gene: 3. The germline CDR1 and CDR2 sequences are MNHNS and SASEGT. The CDR3 has 14 amino acids. The CDR3 is CASSISGRGNEQFF. The CDR3 nucleotides are TGTGCCAGCAGTATTAGCGGGAGGGGCAATGAGCAGTTCTTC.

In this sample, this clone turned up a few times. One end of the junction fails to match germline, which may point to a read error. The chain joins TRBV19 to TRBJ1-5; D gene uncertain. The CDR3 loop spans 13 amino acids. Per germline, CDR1 LNHDA and CDR2 SQIVND (reference sequence). CDR3 protein: CAGNLGGGQPEHF. CDR3 bases: TGTGCCGGTAACTTAGGCGGCGGTCAGCCCGAGCATTTT.

CDR3 nucleotide sequence: TGCGCCAGCAGCACTAGCGGGCAGTCCTACGAGCAGTACTTC. Amino acids: CASSTSGQSYEQYF. V gene TRBV5-1 combines with J gene TRBJ2-7; TRBD2 aligns across 9 bases. Germline-derived CDR1 and CDR2 are SGHRS and YFSETQ. CDR3 length: 14 residues. The V segment lost 4 bases and the J segment 1 base; nucleotides outside the gene matches: 3.

The rearrangement uses TRBV5-4 and TRBJ1-6, with D possibly TRBD1 on 5 matching bases. The CDR3 extends over 16 amino acids. The V gene's germline CDR1 is SGHNT and CDR2 YYREEE (reference sequence). Deletions cut 0 bases from V and 7 bases from J, with 14 bases between. The CDR3 bases are TGTGCCAGCAGCTTGGACCCAAGGGACCGAAATTCACCCCTCCACTTT. Residues: CASSLDPRDRNSPLHF.

This clone occurred many times. The CDR3: CASSYSRERAGELFF. Written as DNA, the CDR3 is TGTGCCAGCAGTTACTCACGGGAGCGGGCCGGGGAGCTGTTTTTT. The chain joins TRBV6-5 to TRBJ2-2; a possible D gene is TRBD2 (6 bases). V was pared by 0 bases and J by 6 bases, with 11 bases between. Germline V gene data show CDR1 as MNHEY and CDR2 as SVGAGI. CDR3 length equals 15 residues.

This clone was counted many times. This chain uses TRBV2 with TRBJ2-3; either TRBD1 or TRBD2 may fit D (5 bases each). CDR1 SNHLY and CDR2 FYNNEI come from the germline V gene. This CDR3 region has 17 residues. Trimming removed 7 bases at V and 0 bases at J, with 20 bases between. As DNA, the CDR3 is TGTGCCAGCATCTATCCCCGGGACGGCCCTAGCACAGATACGCAGTATTTT. As protein: CASIYPRDGPSTDTQYF.

The chain has TRBV12-3 or TRBV12-4 and TRBJ2-2; D tentatively reads TRBD1 or TRBD2 (5 bases each). The CDR3 is 14 residues long. V lost 6 bases and J lost 6, with 14 bases in between. The CDR3, as DNA: TGTGCCAGCAGACCGTGGGGGAGCGCCGGGGAGCTGTTTTTT. This encodes CASRPWGSAGELFF.

A note on this clone: One junction end disagrees with the germline gene, perhaps due to a read error. The chain links TRBV6-5 to TRBJ2-1; 8 nucleotides agree with TRBD2. This CDR3 spans 15 amino acids. Germline V gene lookup returns CDR1 MNHEY and CDR2 SVGAGI. CDR3 coding DNA: TGTGTCAGCAGTTCAAGCGGGAGTTTCCGGAATGAACAGTTCTTC. It specifies CVSSSSGSFRNEQFF.

This clone was observed many times. The chain couples TRBV3-1 to TRBJ2-7; 10 nucleotides match TRBD2. Germline CDR1 is LGHDT and CDR2 is YNNKEL (reference sequence). The CDR3 runs 16 residues. The V and J ends lost 1 base and 4 bases, in that order; junction bases with no gene match: 7. CDR3 DNA sequence: TGTGCCAGCAGCCAAGCTACTAGCGGGAAGGATTACGAGCAGTACTTC. It specifies CASSQATSGKDYEQYF.